The clone carrying this T cell receptor (beta chain) was seen more than once but under ten times. The antigen is not known. RNA-based 3' RACE libraries used unique molecular identifiers. Each CDR3 protein gets one entry after TCRdb re-called the 3' RACE reads with MiXCR. The sample carries about 40,000 distinct CDR3 sequences, 6.5% recorded once. The sample comes from a study of HIV-infected children after antiretroviral therapy interruption. Overall study: Most children had recorded EBV and CMV exposure. In continuous treatment, analyzed samples were from weeks 0, 48 and 150.

Treatment noted: PENTA 11 planned treatment interruption arm or continuous ART arm. The CDR3 sequence is 14 residues long. The V gene lost 4 bases and the J gene lost 5 bases, with 17 bases spanning the gap. Germline CDR1 DFQATT, CDR2 SNEGSKA (reference sequence). Study-wide findings and caveats: Naive CD4+ sequences overlapped less between time points once interruption began.

The clonotype originates from a pool of human donors with HIV. Sequencing was performed on CD45RA+ CD4+ T cells from PBMCs, pooled from several time points, taken from a donor given antiretroviral therapy, either interrupted or continuous. The subset: naive CD4+ CD45RA+ CD45RO- T cells. The V gene is TRBV20-1, the J gene TRBJ2-5; D gene ambiguous. The CDR3 DNA follows: TGCAGTGCTAAAAGGACGGCCCAGGTGGAGACCCAGTACTTC. Protein sequence: CSAKRTAQVETQYF.